This TCR beta chain was identified in a study of blood T cell repertoires in COVID-19. Overall study: The study drew acute and convalescent COVID-19 samples from the United States, Italy and Spain. T cells, B-cell-depleted T cells, or PBMCs supplied cDNA or gDNA.

The CDR3 consists of 15 residues. V shed 4 bases and J 2 bases; nucleotides not matched to a gene: 4. Germline values: CDR1 SGHVS, CDR2 FNYEAQ. This clone came up once. How the authors handled the data: For nucleated cells, counts were estimated from reference gene primer amplification. Assay used: immunoSEQ multiplex PCR; TCRdb lists only in-frame clones, some missing. V, J and clone size were drawn from that table, and D and trimming were deduced from the DNA. This sample has 75,000 to 95,000 clones; 85% occur once, and the top ten carry over 15%. The source of this sequence is a man aged 80 or over with active or convalescent COVID-19. This rearrangement joins TRBV7-6 to TRBJ2-3, with TRBD1 matching 9 bases. Sequencing was performed on peripheral blood. This CDR3 reads CASSSDRGTTDTQYF. CDR3 DNA: TGTGCCAGCAGCTCGGACAGGGGAACCACAGATACGCAGTATTTT. Supplemented by reference TRBV7-6 and TRBJ2-3, the full variable domain reads GAGVSQSPRYKVTKRGQDVALRCDPISGHVSLYWYRQALGQGPEFLTYFNYEAQQDKSGLPNDRFSAERPEGSISTLTIQRTEQRDSAMYRCASSSDRGTTDTQYFGPGTRLTVL.